This T cell receptor (beta chain) was found in a study of cytomegalovirus exposure and HLA in healthy donors. The germline gives CDR1 MNHEY, CDR2 SMNVEV (reference sequence). Between the trimmed V and J ends, which lost 4 bases and 0 bases, there was a span of 13 bases. The CDR3 has 15 amino acids. The data were produced by immunoSEQ multiplex PCR, yet TCRdb's version contains in-frame clones alone and is incomplete. The table shows 55,000 to 75,000 clones, with 90% to 95% occurring only once. Sequencing was carried out using PBMCs. This clonotype originated in a man younger than 35 in good health and CMV-seropositive. The chain recombines TRBV27 with TRBJ2-7; tentatively, D is TRBD2 (6 bases). The CDR3 spells CASSSGAGPSYEQYF. The CDR3 DNA reads TGTGCCAGCAGTTCCGGAGCGGGTCCCTCCTACGAGCAGTACTTC.